Below, one TCR beta chain is given with its context. No antigen is known for it. Within one base of it there is no much larger clone, and no base qualities were kept. This record comes from a study of blood T cell repertoires in COVID-19 (dated by TCRdb to 2020 to 2021). Describing the broader study: Samples covering the acute and convalescent phases of COVID-19 were provided by collaborators in the United States, Italy and Spain. The material from the prospective study consisted of cDNA or gDNA derived from T cells, B-cell-depleted T cells, or PBMCs. A de-identified subject ID, COVID-19 status, age in years and sex were almost always included in the sample metadata. Where HLA class I and class II types were available, the types were taken from metadata supplied by the sample provider, not from assay-based typing. Deeply sampled blood TCRbeta repertoires from subjects exposed to, actively infected with, or recovered from COVID-19 were included in the dataset. The samples were drawn from two sources: the first 160 participants of the ongoing ImmuneRACE study, and fewer than 1,500 subjects contributed by 6 global collaborators. The repertoires were released in a freely available public database intended as a resource for research on the immune response to SARS-CoV-2. Paper-wide results and their limitations: How much clinical and demographic metadata was included differed by source and by participant, and the metadata was provided uncurated.

TCRbeta CDR3 regions were amplified from genomic DNA using the immunoSEQ Assay, a bias-controlled multiplex PCR. Per the authors' processing: The number of nucleated cells in each sample was estimated by amplification of reference gene primers within the assay. Sequence reads were collapsed and filtered to measure the absolute abundance of every unique TCRbeta CDR3 rearrangement. Productive Simpson clonality was computed per sample as the square root of Simpson's diversity index over productive rearrangements. TCRdb stores this immuneACCESS table with in-frame sequences only. Part of the clones is absent; in the studies checked, under half of the shortfall reflects unresolved V genes, and no reason is known for the rest. V and J calls and clone size are given by that table; D and trimming were obtained from the DNA. For this sample there are roughly 300,000 clones; around 87% appear just once. Less than 6% of the sample belongs to the ten largest clones.

Relative to germline, V is 3 bases shorter and J is 4 bases shorter, with 13 bases between their ends. The CDR3 has 14 amino acids, counting the end cysteine and phenylalanine. Of the read, only the CDR3 DNA is kept; its 42 bases are in frame from base 1. The CDR1 and CDR2 encoded by the germline V gene are SGHVS and FQNEAQ. In the prospective study, participants were roughly 18 to 100 years old, resided in 25 or so geographic areas of the United States, and were enrolled through a virtual design. Cohort assignment in the prospective study relied on participant-reported clinical history from a screening survey and a study questionnaire. Recovered participants in ImmuneRACE Cohort 3 were defined as having two consecutive negative NP/OP PCR tests, clearance from a healthcare professional, or resolution of symptoms. In the prospective study, mobile phlebotomists collected whole blood, serum and a nasopharyngeal or oropharyngeal swab from each participant. Additional blood draws and questionnaires over a 2-month period could optionally be provided by prospective study participants. Prospective study blood samples were shipped either frozen or at room temperature before DNA extraction.

The rearranged chain carries TRBV7-8 and TRBJ2-7; the D segment could be TRBD2, given 5 matching bases. The sample taken for sequencing was PBMCs or T cells enriched from blood (not recorded which). This TCR derives from a woman aged 30 to 39 who had recovered from COVID-19. The nucleotides read TGTGCCAGCAGCTTTTCCTCGGGGAATTACGAGCAGTACTTC. This yields the protein CASSFSSGNYEQYF.